The source of this TCR beta chain is a study of blood T cell repertoires in COVID-19. About the study: Samples of COVID-19 (acute and convalescent) were obtained from the United States, Italy and Spain.

Original handling: Amplification of reference gene primers provided the estimated nucleated cell counts. Sequencing was performed with immunoSEQ multiplex PCR; in TCRdb, only in-frame clones are kept and a portion is missing. V and J calls and clone size are copied from that table; D and trimming were computed from the DNA. Of about 45,000 clones listed, 82% are singletons. Input material: peripheral blood. The TCR comes from a human donor in a cohort sampled during active COVID-19.

The CDR3 is CAWTKRGLAGGEQFF. The DNA of the CDR3 is TGTGCCTGGACTAAACGAGGACTAGCGGGAGGGGAGCAGTTCTTC. The V and J genes are TRBV30 and TRBJ2-1, with TRBD2 identical over 15 bases. V shed 4 bases, J shed 10 bases, and the junction held 8 bases outside the gene matches. This CDR3 is built from 15 residues. Germline CDR1 GTSNPN, CDR2 SVGIG (reference sequence).